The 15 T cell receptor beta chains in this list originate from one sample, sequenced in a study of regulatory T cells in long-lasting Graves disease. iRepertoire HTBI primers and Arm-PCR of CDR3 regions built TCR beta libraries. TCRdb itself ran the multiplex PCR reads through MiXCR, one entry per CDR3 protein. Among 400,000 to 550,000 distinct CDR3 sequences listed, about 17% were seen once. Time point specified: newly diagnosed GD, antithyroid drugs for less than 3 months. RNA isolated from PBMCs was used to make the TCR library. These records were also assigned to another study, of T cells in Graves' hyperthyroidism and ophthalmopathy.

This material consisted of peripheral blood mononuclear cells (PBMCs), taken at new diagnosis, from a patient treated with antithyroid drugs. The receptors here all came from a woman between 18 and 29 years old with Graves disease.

The CDR3 here is CASSQFGESETQYF. Here the CDR3 DNA reads TGTGCCAGCAGCCAATTCGGGGAGTCAGAGACCCAGTACTTC. The chain couples TRBV3-1 to TRBJ2-5; possibly TRBD2 for D (5 bases). The V gene lost 2 bases and the J gene lost 4 bases, with 11 bases spanning the gap. Germline-derived CDR1 and CDR2 are LGHDT and YNNKEL (reference sequence). CDR3 length: 14 residues.

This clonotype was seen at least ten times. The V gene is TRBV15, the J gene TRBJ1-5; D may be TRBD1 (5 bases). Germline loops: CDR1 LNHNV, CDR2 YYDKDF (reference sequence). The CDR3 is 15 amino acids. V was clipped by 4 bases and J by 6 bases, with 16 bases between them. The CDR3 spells CATSKGQGGGQPQHF. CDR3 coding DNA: TGTGCCACCAGCAAAGGTCAGGGAGGCGGTCAGCCCCAGCATTTT. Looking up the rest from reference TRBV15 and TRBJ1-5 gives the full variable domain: DAMVIQNPRYQVTQFGKPVTLSCSQTLNHNVMYWYQQKSSQAPKLLFHYYDKDFNNEADTPDNFQSRRPNTSFCFLDIRSPGLGDTAMYLCATSKGQGGGQPQHFGDGTRLSIL.

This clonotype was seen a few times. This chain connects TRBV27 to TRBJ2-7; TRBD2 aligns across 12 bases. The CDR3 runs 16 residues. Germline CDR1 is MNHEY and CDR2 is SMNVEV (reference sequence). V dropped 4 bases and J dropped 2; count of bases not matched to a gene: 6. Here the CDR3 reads CASSSTRLAGAYEQYF. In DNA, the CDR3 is TGTGCCAGCAGTTCGACCCGACTAGCGGGAGCCTACGAGCAGTACTTC.

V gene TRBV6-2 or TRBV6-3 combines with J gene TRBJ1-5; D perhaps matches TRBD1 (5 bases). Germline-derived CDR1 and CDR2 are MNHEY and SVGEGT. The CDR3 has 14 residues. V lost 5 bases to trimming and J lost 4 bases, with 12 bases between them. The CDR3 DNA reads TGTGCCAGCAGTGAAAGACAGCCTAATCAGCCCCAGCATTTT. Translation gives CASSERQPNQPQHF.

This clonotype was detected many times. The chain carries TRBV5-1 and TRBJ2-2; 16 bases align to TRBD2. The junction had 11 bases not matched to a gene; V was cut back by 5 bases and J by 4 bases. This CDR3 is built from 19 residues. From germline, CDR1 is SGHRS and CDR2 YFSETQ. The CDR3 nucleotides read TGCGCCAGCAGACCGCCGGGACTAGCGGGAGGGCCGAGCACCGGGGAGCTGTTTTTT. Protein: CASRPPGLAGGPSTGELFF.

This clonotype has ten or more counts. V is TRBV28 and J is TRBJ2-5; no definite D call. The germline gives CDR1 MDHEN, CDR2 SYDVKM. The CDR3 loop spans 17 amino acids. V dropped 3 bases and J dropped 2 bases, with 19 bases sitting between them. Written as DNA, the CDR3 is TGTGCCAGCAGTTTCCGGACCGGTTCGTTGGAGCAAGAGACCCAGTACTTC. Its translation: CASSFRTGSLEQETQYF.

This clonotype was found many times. CDR3 DNA sequence: TGTGCCAGCAGTTACATCGCTAGCGGCGCATACGAGCAGTACTTC. It specifies CASSYIASGAYEQYF. V gene TRBV6-9 combines with J gene TRBJ2-7; 7 bases agree with TRBD2. Germline CDR1 MNHGY, CDR2 SVAAGI. Trimming at V came to 3 bases and at J to 4 bases, leaving 9 bases not matched to a gene. The CDR3 covers 15 residues.

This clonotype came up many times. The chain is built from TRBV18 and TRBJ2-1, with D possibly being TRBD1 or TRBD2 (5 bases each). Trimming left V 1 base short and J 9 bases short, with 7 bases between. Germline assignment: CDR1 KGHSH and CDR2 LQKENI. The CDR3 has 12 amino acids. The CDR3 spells CASSPQGREQFF. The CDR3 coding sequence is TGTGCCAGCTCACCACAGGGACGTGAGCAGTTCTTC. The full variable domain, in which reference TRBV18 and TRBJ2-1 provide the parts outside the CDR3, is NAGVMQNPRHLVRRRGQEARLRCSPMKGHSHVYWYRQLPEEGLKFMVYLQKENIIDESGMPKERFSAEFPKEGPSILRIQQVVRGDSAAYFCASSPQGREQFFGPGTRLTVL.

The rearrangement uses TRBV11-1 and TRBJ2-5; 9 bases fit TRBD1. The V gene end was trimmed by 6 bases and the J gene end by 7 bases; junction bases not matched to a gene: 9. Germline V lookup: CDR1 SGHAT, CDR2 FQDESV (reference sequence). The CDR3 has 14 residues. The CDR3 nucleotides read TGTGCCAGCAGTGCCGGGACAGGGTGGGGGACCCAGTACTTC. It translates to CASSAGTGWGTQYF.

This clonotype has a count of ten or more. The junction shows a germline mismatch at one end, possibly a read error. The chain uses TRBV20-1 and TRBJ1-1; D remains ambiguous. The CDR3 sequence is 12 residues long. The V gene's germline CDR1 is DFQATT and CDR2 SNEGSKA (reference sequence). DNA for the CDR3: TGCAGTGGCGGTTCGCCGAACACTGACGCTTTCTTT. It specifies CSGGSPNTDAFF.

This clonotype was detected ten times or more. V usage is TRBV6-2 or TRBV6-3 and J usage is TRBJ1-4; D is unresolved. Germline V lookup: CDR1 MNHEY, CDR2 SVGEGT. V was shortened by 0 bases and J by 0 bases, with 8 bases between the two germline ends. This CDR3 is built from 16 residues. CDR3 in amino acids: CASSYSVGSTNEKLFF. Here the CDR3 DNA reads TGTGCCAGCAGTTACTCTGTAGGTTCAACTAATGAAAAACTGTTTTTT.

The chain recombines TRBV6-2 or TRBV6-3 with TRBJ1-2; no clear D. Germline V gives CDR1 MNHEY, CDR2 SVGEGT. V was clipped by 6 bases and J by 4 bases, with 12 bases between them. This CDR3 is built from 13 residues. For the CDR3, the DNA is TGTGCCAGCAGCCCATCAGCGACCTATGGCTACACCTTC. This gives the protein CASSPSATYGYTF.

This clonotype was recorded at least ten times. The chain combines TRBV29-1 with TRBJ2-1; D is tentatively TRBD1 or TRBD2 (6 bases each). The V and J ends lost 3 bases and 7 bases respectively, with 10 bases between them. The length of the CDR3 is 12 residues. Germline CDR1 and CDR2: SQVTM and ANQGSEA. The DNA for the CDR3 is TGCAGCGTTGAGGTAGGGGGGAATGAGCAGTTCTTC. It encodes CSVEVGGNEQFF.

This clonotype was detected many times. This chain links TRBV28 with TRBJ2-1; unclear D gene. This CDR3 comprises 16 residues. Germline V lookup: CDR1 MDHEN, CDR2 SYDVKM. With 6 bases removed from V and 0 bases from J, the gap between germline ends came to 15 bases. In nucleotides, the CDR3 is TGTGCCAGCAGATTGGGTCGGCGTAGCTCCTACAATGAGCAGTTCTTC. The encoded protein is CASRLGRRSSYNEQFF.

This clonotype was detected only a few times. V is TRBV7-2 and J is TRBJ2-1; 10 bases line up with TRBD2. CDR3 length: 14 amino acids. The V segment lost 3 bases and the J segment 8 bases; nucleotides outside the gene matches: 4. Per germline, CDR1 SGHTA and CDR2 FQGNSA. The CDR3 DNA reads TGTGCCAGCAGCTTCATAGCGGGAGGTGATGAGCAGTTCTTC. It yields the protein CASSFIAGGDEQFF.